This entry features one TCR beta chain sequence. This record belongs to a study of PD-1 and CTLA-4 blockade in melanoma. Sequencing was performed with immunoSEQ multiplex PCR; in TCRdb, only in-frame clones are kept and a portion is missing. The sample includes some 33,000 clones, approximately 90% of them seen just once. This CDR3 has 13 residues. V lost 0 bases and J 7 bases, leaving 5 bases between the germline ends. Germline CDR1 is SGHKS and CDR2 is YYEKEE (reference sequence). The rearrangement links TRBV5-5 to TRBJ1-6; D uncertain. Sequences were derived from CD8+ T cells from peripheral blood, sampled from a patient given anti-PD-1 treatment. This clonotype was obtained from a human donor with melanoma. The DNA of the CDR3 is TGTGCCAGCAGCTTGGCGGAGAATTCACCCCTCCACTTT. This encodes CASSLAENSPLHF.